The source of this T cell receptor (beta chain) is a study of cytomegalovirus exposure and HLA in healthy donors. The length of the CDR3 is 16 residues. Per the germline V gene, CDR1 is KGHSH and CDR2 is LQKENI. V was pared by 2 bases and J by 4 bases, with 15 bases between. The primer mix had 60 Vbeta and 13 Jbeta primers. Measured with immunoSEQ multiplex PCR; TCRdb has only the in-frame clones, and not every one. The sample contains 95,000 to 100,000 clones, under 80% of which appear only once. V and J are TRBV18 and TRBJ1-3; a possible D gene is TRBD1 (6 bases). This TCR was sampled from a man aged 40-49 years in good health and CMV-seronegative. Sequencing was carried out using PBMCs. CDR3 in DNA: TGTGCCAGCTCACCAGCATCGACAGGATTGGGAAACACCATATATTTT. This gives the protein CASSPASTGLGNTIYF.